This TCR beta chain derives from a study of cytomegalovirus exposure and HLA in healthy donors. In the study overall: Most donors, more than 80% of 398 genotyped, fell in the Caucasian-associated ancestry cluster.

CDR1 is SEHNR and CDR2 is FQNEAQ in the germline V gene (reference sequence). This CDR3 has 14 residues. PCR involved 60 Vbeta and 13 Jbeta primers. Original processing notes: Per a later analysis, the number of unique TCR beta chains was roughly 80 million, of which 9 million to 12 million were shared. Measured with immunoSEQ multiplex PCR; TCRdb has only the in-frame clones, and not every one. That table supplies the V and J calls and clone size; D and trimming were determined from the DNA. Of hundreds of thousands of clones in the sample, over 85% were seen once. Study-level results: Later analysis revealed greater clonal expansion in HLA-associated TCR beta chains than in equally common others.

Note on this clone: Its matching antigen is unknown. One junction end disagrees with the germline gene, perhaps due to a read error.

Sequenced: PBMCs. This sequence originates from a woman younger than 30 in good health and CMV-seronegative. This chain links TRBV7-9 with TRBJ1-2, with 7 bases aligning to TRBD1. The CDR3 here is CSSSRGQPNYGYTF. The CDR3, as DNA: TGTTCCAGCAGCCGGGGACAGCCTAACTATGGCTACACCTTC.